This TCR beta chain originates from a study of neoadjuvant anti-PD-1 for oral cavity cancer. This clone was observed a single time. The protocol was immunoSEQ multiplex PCR, while the TCRdb copy is restricted to in-frame clones and leaves out a portion. Here the sample spans roughly 46,000 clones, approximately 80% being singletons. Losses at the gene ends were 2 bases for V and 4 bases for J; bases not matched to a gene: 4. Germline CDR1 and CDR2: GTSNPN and SVGIG (reference sequence). The CDR3 has 14 residues. Time point indicated: after neoadjuvant nivolumab, at surgical resection. This sequence originates from a person aged 35-79 years with oral cavity squamous cell carcinoma. The chain has TRBV30 and TRBJ2-1, with 8 bases matching TRBD1. This sample comprised PBMCs, obtained after nivolumab (anti-PD-1) treatment. The CDR3 nucleotides are TGTGCCTGGAGTCCGACAGGGGCGTACAATGAGCAGTTCTTC. Amino acid sequence: CAWSPTGAYNEQFF.